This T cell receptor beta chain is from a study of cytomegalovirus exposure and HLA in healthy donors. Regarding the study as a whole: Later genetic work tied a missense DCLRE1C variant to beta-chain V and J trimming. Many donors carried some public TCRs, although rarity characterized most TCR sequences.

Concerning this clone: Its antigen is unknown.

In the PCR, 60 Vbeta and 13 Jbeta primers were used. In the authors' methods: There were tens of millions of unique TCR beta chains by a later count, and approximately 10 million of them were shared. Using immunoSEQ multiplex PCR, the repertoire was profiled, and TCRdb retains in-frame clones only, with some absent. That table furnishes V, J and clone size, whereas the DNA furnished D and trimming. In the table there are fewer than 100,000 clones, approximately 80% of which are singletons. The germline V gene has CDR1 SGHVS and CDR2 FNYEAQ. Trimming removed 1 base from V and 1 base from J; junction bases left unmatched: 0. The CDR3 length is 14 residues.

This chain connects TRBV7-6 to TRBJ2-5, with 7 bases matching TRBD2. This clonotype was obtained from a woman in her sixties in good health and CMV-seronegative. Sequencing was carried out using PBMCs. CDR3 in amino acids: CASSLGTSQETQYF. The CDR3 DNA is TGTGCCAGCAGCTTAGGGACTAGCCAAGAGACCCAGTACTTC.